Described below is a single T cell receptor (beta chain) sequence and its context. The CDR3 consists of 15 residues. The V end was cut by 4 bases, the J end by 2 bases, with 15 bases between. In germline, CDR1 is SGHNT, CDR2 YYREEE (reference sequence). Recovered status applied to Cohort 3 donors who had two consecutive negative PCRs. It also applied to those with clearance or with symptom resolution. In the source study's methods: Cell counts per sample came from amplifying reference gene primers. Profiling relied on immunoSEQ multiplex PCR, and the TCRdb table lists in-frame clones only, not all of them. Clone size and V and J calls were adopted from that table, with D and trimming inferred from the DNA. The sample contains about 320,000 clones, nearly 90% of which appear only once. This sample was taken from a study of blood T cell repertoires in COVID-19. Study in general: Acute and convalescent COVID-19 samples came from the United States, Italy and Spain. Sample material is recorded as cDNA or gDNA derived from T cells, B-cell-depleted T cells, or PBMCs.

This TCR derives from a woman aged 25-40 years who had recovered from COVID-19. Sample: PBMCs or T cells enriched from blood (not recorded which). This chain joins TRBV5-4 and TRBJ1-1; D not certain. CDR3 coding DNA: TGTGCCAGCAGCCCGGAACCGGGTGGAAACACTGAAGCTTTCTTT. It encodes CASSPEPGGNTEAFF.